This T cell receptor (beta chain) was documented in a study of blood T cell repertoires in COVID-19. The overall study: Sites across the United States, Italy and Spain contributed samples from acute and convalescent COVID-19.

In the original workflow: From reference gene primer amplification, estimates of nucleated cell counts were derived. TCRdb keeps only in-frame clones here, not all; method: immunoSEQ multiplex PCR. The V and J calls and clone size come from that table; D and trimming were worked out from the DNA. Among approximately 220,000 clones, about 84% were seen once, and the ten largest hold around 7.4%. Cohort allocation depended upon clinical history that participants reported. From germline, CDR1 is SGHNT and CDR2 YYREEE (reference sequence). The CDR3 is 18 residues long. The trim removed 4 bases at V and 5 bases at J, leaving 15 bases unmatched.

The TCR comes from a woman between 35 and 50 years old with acute COVID-19. The source material was PBMCs or T cells enriched from blood (not recorded which). V gene TRBV5-4 combines with J gene TRBJ1-4; 9 bases line up with TRBD1. The CDR3 spells CASSPGPGQGLGNEKLFF. For the CDR3, the DNA is TGTGCCAGCAGCCCCGGACCGGGACAGGGCTTGGGGAATGAAAAACTGTTTTTT.